The 5 T cell receptor beta chains presented below share a single source sample, sequenced in a study of T-cell reconstitution after alpha-beta-depleted transplantation in children. A TCRbeta library incorporating unique molecular identifiers was prepared. Each CDR3 protein is one row after TCRdb ran MiXCR on the PCR reads. The repertoire consists of 670,000 or so distinct CDR3 sequences, with around 13% occurring once and the leading ten covering roughly 0.84%. The source material was PBMCs, sampled before TCRalphabeta/CD19-depleted stem cell transplant. Receptors originate from a girl aged 2 to 10 with congenital amegakaryocytic thrombocytopenia, due to receive a stem cell transplant.

This clonotype has just a few counts. The V and J genes are TRBV20-1 and TRBJ2-1; TRBD2 aligns across 8 bases. Unmatched junction bases numbered 6, after V lost 3 bases and J lost 5 bases. This CDR3 is 14 amino acids long. CDR1 and CDR2 (germline): DFQATT, SNEGSKA (reference sequence). The CDR3 is CSASRSGTNNEQFF. The DNA of the CDR3 is TGCAGTGCTAGTCGTAGCGGGACTAACAATGAGCAGTTCTTC.

This clonotype was counted only a few times. The CDR3 nucleotides are TGTGCCAGCACCTTTAGTCGGGGGGCCGGCAATGAGCAGTTCTTC. Translating it yields CASTFSRGAGNEQFF. The chain combines TRBV7-2 with TRBJ2-1, with TRBD2 as a possible D gene (7 bases). This CDR3 comprises 15 residues. The ends were cut back, 7 bases at V and 6 bases at J, with 19 bases in the middle. From germline, CDR1 is SGHTA and CDR2 FQGNSA.

The chain carries TRBV7-9 and TRBJ2-7; 9 nucleotides line up with TRBD1. V shed 5 bases, J shed 5 bases, and the junction held 10 bases outside the gene matches. This CDR3 has 15 amino acids. CDR1 SEHNR and CDR2 FQNEAQ come from the germline V gene (reference sequence). The CDR3 DNA is TGTGCCAGCAGCCTCTCGACAGGGGGTAATCACGAGCAGTACTTC. Its translation is CASSLSTGGNHEQYF.

The rearrangement uses TRBV19 and TRBJ2-2, with D hard to call. The CDR3 sequence is 14 residues long. With 6 bases removed from V and 0 bases from J, the gap between germline ends came to 8 bases. Germline assignment: CDR1 LNHDA and CDR2 SQIVND (reference sequence). The CDR3 DNA reads as TGTGCCAGTAGCACACAAACGAACACCGGGGAGCTGTTTTTT. It codes for CASSTQTNTGELFF.

The chain joins TRBV3-1 to TRBJ1-2; D is unresolved. The V end lost 4 bases, the J end lost 6 bases, and 12 bases lay between the germline ends. Germline CDR1 reads LGHDT; CDR2 reads YNNKEL (reference sequence). The CDR3 totals 13 residues. The CDR3 DNA follows: TGTGCCAGCAGCCCCCTCATGGAGGATGGCTACACCTTC. Translated, it gives CASSPLMEDGYTF.